This entry lists 17 T cell receptor beta chains sequenced from one sample in a study of blood T cell repertoires in COVID-19. Sequenced by immunoSEQ multiplex PCR; TCRdb stores in-frame clones only, minus some. The table shows about 320,000 clones, with approximately 90% occurring only once. The sample was PBMCs or T cells enriched from blood (not recorded which). Receptor source: a woman aged 25 to 39 who had been exposed to COVID-19.

This clone was observed once. This rearrangement joins TRBV2 to TRBJ2-1; D not resolved. Trimming left V 7 bases short and J 0 bases short, with 4 bases between. Germline CDR1 reads SNHLY; CDR2 reads FYNNEI. The CDR3 covers 12 residues. CDR3 nucleotide sequence: TGTGCCAGCAAGAGCTCCTACAATGAGCAGTTCTTC. Its translation is CASKSSYNEQFF.

The rearrangement joins TRBV2 to TRBJ1-2, with D possibly being TRBD1 (6 bases). The CDR3 runs 13 residues. The V and J ends lost 5 bases and 3 bases respectively, with 10 bases between them. Germline V CDR1 and CDR2: SNHLY, FYNNEI. CDR3 region: CASSPQGYYGYTF. CDR3 nucleotide sequence: TGTGCCAGCAGTCCACAGGGATACTATGGCTACACCTTC.

The rearrangement joins TRBV6-5 to TRBJ2-2; 7 nucleotides agree with TRBD1. The CDR3 covers 15 residues. The junction had 5 bases not matched to a gene; V was cut back by 0 bases and J by 7 bases. Germline-derived CDR1 and CDR2 are MNHEY and SVGAGI. CDR3 coding DNA: TGTGCCAGCAGTTACTCTGCGACAGGGCTCGGGGAGCTGTTTTTT. Its protein is CASSYSATGLGELFF.

The chain is built from TRBV7-9 and TRBJ1-4; weak D call: TRBD1 (5 bases). CDR3 length: 14 residues. Germline V gene sequence: CDR1 SEHNR, CDR2 FQNEAQ (reference sequence). V was clipped by 2 bases and J by 3 bases, with 7 bases between them. CDR3 DNA sequence: TGTGCCAGCAGCTTACAGGGTTCTAATGAAAAACTGTTTTTT. Its translation: CASSLQGSNEKLFF.

This chain joins TRBV3-1 (or the pseudogene TRBV3-2) and TRBJ1-4; 10 positions agree with TRBD1. Germline V gene data show CDR1 as LGHDT and CDR2 as YNNKEL (reference sequence). CDR3 size: 13 residues. J was trimmed by 3 bases and V by 8 bases; bases with no gene match: 0. CDR3: CASGQGANEKLFF. DNA for the CDR3: TGTGCCAGCGGACAGGGGGCTAATGAAAAACTGTTTTTT.

This clone was found a few times. The V and J genes are TRBV11-2 and TRBJ1-3; D not certain. The CDR3 runs to 15 residues. V was clipped by 1 base and J by 0 bases, with 7 bases between them. Germline values: CDR1 SGHAT, CDR2 FQNNGV. The DNA for the CDR3 is TGTGCCAGCAGCTTAGTATTCAGCTCTGGAAACACCATATATTTT. Its protein is CASSLVFSSGNTIYF.

The rearrangement joins TRBV6-2 or TRBV6-3 to TRBJ2-7; 12 positions match TRBD2. Looked up from germline, CDR1 is MNHEY and CDR2 is SVGEGT. The CDR3 runs to 16 residues. V dropped 6 bases and J dropped 8; count of bases not matched to a gene: 14. Here the CDR3 DNA reads TGTGCCAGCAGCCATCAAGGACTAGCGGGGTCTTCCAAGCAGTACTTC. Translated: CASSHQGLAGSSKQYF.

The rearrangement joins TRBV6-5 to TRBJ1-6, with a tentative D call TRBD1 (6 bases). The CDR3 is made up of 14 amino acids. V was trimmed by 5 bases and J by 13 bases, leaving 18 bases between them. Germline V CDR1 and CDR2: MNHEY, SVGAGI. Here the CDR3 DNA reads TGTGCCAGCAGTATTGGGCAGGGACACGGTCCCCTCCACTTT. Encoded protein: CASSIGQGHGPLHF.

The chain uses TRBV9 and TRBJ2-6; 7 positions match TRBD1. This CDR3 spans 15 amino acids. With 7 bases clipped from V and 0 bases from J, the junction kept 4 bases outside the gene matches. Germline V gene data show CDR1 as SGDLS and CDR2 as YYNGEE. CDR3 sequence reads: CASGQDPSGANVLTF. CDR3 DNA: TGTGCCAGCGGACAGGACCCCTCTGGGGCCAACGTCCTGACTTTC.

J is TRBJ1-2 and V is TRBV18; TRBD1 matches 9 bases. This CDR3 region has 14 residues. Germline trimming cut 5 bases from V and 1 base from J; bases unmatched to any gene: 2. Per the germline V gene, CDR1 is KGHSH and CDR2 is LQKENI. Here the CDR3 reads CASSSDRGNYGYTF. CDR3 DNA: TGTGCCAGCTCATCGGACAGGGGTAACTATGGCTACACCTTC.

The genes are TRBV18 and TRBJ2-6, with D unclear. The V gene lost 2 bases and the J gene lost 0 bases, with 8 bases spanning the gap. Per germline, CDR1 KGHSH and CDR2 LQKENI. CDR3 size: 16 residues. CDR3 sequence: CASSPGRVSGANVLTF. Written as DNA, the CDR3 is TGTGCCAGCTCACCAGGGCGAGTCTCTGGGGCCAACGTCCTGACTTTC.

The chain is built from TRBV7-3 and TRBJ2-3, with TRBD2 matching over 11 bases. V shed 2 bases, J shed 3 bases, and the junction held 10 bases outside the gene matches. This CDR3 comprises 18 residues. Germline CDR1 and CDR2: SGHTA and FQGTGA. CDR3 protein: CASSLYSLAGGWTDTQYF. Written as DNA, the CDR3 is TGTGCCAGCAGCTTATACAGTCTAGCGGGGGGATGGACAGATACGCAGTATTTT.

The rearrangement joins TRBV18 to TRBJ1-6, with D possibly matching TRBD1 (5 bases). From germline, CDR1 is KGHSH and CDR2 LQKENI. The V end lost 5 bases, the J end lost 8 bases, and 10 bases lay between the germline ends. The CDR3 consists of 13 residues. The CDR3: CASSGGVDSPLHF. The DNA for the CDR3 is TGTGCCAGCTCAGGAGGGGTTGATTCACCCCTCCACTTT.

DNA for the CDR3: TGTGCCAGCAGCGTAGAAGAGGGTTATGGCTACACCTTC. It codes for CASSVEEGYGYTF. V and J are TRBV9 and TRBJ1-2; no clear D gene. V was trimmed by 0 bases and J by 5 bases, leaving 8 bases between them. Per the germline V gene, CDR1 is SGDLS and CDR2 is YYNGEE. There are 13 residues in the CDR3.

This clone is a singleton in its sample. The genes are TRBV19 and TRBJ2-7; TRBD2 is a possible D gene (7 bases). Trimming shortened V by 3 bases and J by 2 bases, and 14 bases separated the two germline ends. CDR3 length: 15 amino acids. In germline, CDR1 is LNHDA, CDR2 SQIVND (reference sequence). CDR3 loop: CASSMGGGTAYEQYF. DNA for the CDR3: TGTGCCAGTAGTATGGGCGGGGGCACGGCCTACGAGCAGTACTTC.

The V and J genes are TRBV5-6 and TRBJ2-3; 8 positions agree with TRBD2. Germline CDR1 SGHDT, CDR2 YYEEEE. V was clipped by 9 bases and J by 3 bases; unmatched bases: 9. The CDR3 has 14 residues. DNA of the CDR3: TGTGCCACCCGGGGGGGCCGATCTACAGATACGCAGTATTTT. Translation: CATRGGRSTDTQYF.

CDR3: CASSQAGTGMLAFF. Written as DNA, the CDR3 is TGCGCCAGCAGCCAAGCCGGGACAGGGATGCTAGCTTTCTTT. The chain uses TRBV4-1 and TRBJ1-1; 9 bases are a match to TRBD1. Unmatched junction bases numbered 7, after V lost 1 base and J lost 10 bases. The germline gives CDR1 MGHRA, CDR2 YSYEKL. CDR3 size: 14 residues.